This passage covers 26 T cell receptor gamma chains from one sample sequenced in a study of gamma delta lymphoproliferative disorders and STAT genes. Genomic DNA from isolated PBMCs served as the sequencing template. TCRdb reapplied CATT to the multiplex PCR reads. The sample yields over 3,500 gamma-chain clones, 7% seen once. Source material: blood. The receptors come from a human donor in good health.

By frequency in the sample, this clone is medium-sized. The V and J genes are TRGV10 and TRGJ1 or TRGJ2. In the absence of a J gene in TCRdb, the DNA was matched to germline to assign it here. TRGV10 has ORF status, its function being uncertain. The ends lost 8 bases at V and 2 bases at J; junction bases unmatched: 19. This CDR3 region has 17 residues. The CDR3 sequence is CAAWDFQGPRDYYKKLF. The CDR3 region has the DNA TGTGCTGCGTGGGATTTTCAAGGGCCAAGAGATTATTATAAGAAACTCTTT.

Within the sample, this clone is medium-sized. The chain recombines TRGV10 with TRGJ1 or TRGJ2. The J gene, absent from TCRdb, was called here by matching the DNA to germline. TRGV10 has ORF status, its function being uncertain. Trimming at V came to 7 bases and at J to 3 bases, leaving 10 bases not matched to a gene. The CDR3 contains 14 residues. The CDR3 DNA follows: TGTGCTGCGTGGTACCCAAAATTTTATTATAAGAAACTCTTT. Translation: CAAWYPKFYYKKLF.

This rearrangement joins TRGV8 to TRGJ1 or TRGJ2. TCRdb offers no J gene call, so here the DNA was matched to germline to obtain one. Trimming cost V 5 bases and J 0 bases; bases outside gene matches: 7. The CDR3 is 14 amino acids. Germline values: CDR1 VENAVY, CDR2 YDSYNSRV. CDR3 in amino acids: CATWGGGNYYKKLF. In DNA, the CDR3 is TGTGCCACCTGGGGGGGGGGGAATTATTATAAGAAACTCTTT.

No V gene call is available, although the J gene is TRGJ1 or TRGJ2. The CDR3 runs to 10 residues. CDR3 region: CACFHPKKLF. The CDR3 DNA reads as TGTGCCTGCTTCCACCCTAAGAAACTCTTT.

This clone is labeled as medium-sized. The rearrangement uses TRGV5 and TRGJP1. The J gene, not given by TCRdb, was assigned here from a germline match of the nucleotide sequence. J gave up 0 bases and V 3 bases, and 4 bases lay outside the gene matches. Germline CDR1 is VINAFY and CDR2 is YDVSNSKD. This CDR3 contains 15 residues. CDR3: CATWDPYTTGWFKIF. In DNA form, the CDR3 reads TGTGCCACCTGGGACCCCTATACCACTGGTTGGTTCAAGATATTT.

Many counts were recorded for this clone. The junction and the germline gene differ at one end; a read error may be behind it. The chain employs TRGV9 and TRGJ1 or TRGJ2. As TCRdb names no J gene, one was assigned here on the basis of a DNA match to germline. The CDR3 loop spans 11 amino acids. Germline V gene lookup returns CDR1 GITISATS and CDR2 ISYDGTV (reference sequence). The CDR3 sequence: CALFSRYMKLF. The CDR3 DNA reads TGTGCCTTGTTTAGTAGGTATATGAAACTCTTT.

In its sample, this clone was seen many times. The V call is TRGV9, the J call TRGJ1 or TRGJ2. Assignment of the J gene here rests on matching the DNA to germline, because TCRdb gives none. The germline V gene has CDR1 GITISATS and CDR2 ISYDGTV (reference sequence). The V and J ends lost 4 bases and 11 bases, in that order; junction bases with no gene match: 5. The CDR3 length is 10 residues. Here the CDR3 DNA reads TGTGCCTTGTGGGAAGGTCAGAAACTCTTT. Amino acids: CALWEGQKLF.

This clone has at least ten counts. The sample carries other DNA sequences with the same CDR3. The rearrangement uses TRGV9 and TRGJ1 or TRGJ2. TCRdb gives no J gene; it was assigned here by matching the DNA to germline. This CDR3 contains 14 residues. V shed 2 bases and J 0 bases; nucleotides not matched to a gene: 4. The germline CDR1 and CDR2 sequences are GITISATS and ISYDGTV (reference sequence). CDR3 region: CALWEGSNYYKKLF. The CDR3 coding sequence is TGTGCCTTGTGGGAGGGTTCGAATTATTATAAGAAACTCTTT.

This clone appeared many times. The genes are TRGV9 and TRGJ1 or TRGJ2. TCRdb gives no J gene; it was assigned here by matching the DNA to germline. The CDR3 is 10 amino acids. V dropped 7 bases and J dropped 11; count of bases not matched to a gene: 8. CDR1 is GITISATS and CDR2 is ISYDGTV in the germline V gene (reference sequence). The CDR3 DNA reads TGTGCCTTGTGCAAGTATGAGAAACTCTTT. Protein sequence: CALCKYEKLF.

This clone was recorded at least ten times. V usage is TRGV4 and J usage is TRGJ1 or TRGJ2. Here the J gene came from matching the DNA to germline, since TCRdb omits it. The junction had 2 bases not matched to a gene; V was cut back by 5 bases and J by 1 base. CDR1 is EGSTGY and CDR2 is YDSYTSSV in the germline V gene. The CDR3 runs 12 residues. DNA for the CDR3: TGTGCCACCTGGGCTAATTATTATAAGAAACTCTTT. Its protein product is CATWANYYKKLF.

In its sample, this clone ranks as medium-sized. DNA for the CDR3: TGTGCCACCTGGGATAAAAATTATAAGAAACTCTTT. Encoded protein: CATWDKNYKKLF. The chain carries TRGV8 and TRGJ1 or TRGJ2. The J gene, left out of TCRdb, was set here by checking the DNA against germline. The CDR3 spans 12 residues. Germline CDR1 and CDR2: VENAVY and YDSYNSRV. Losses at the gene ends were 2 bases for V and 5 bases for J; bases not matched to a gene: 3.

This clone was seen only a few times. The junction differs from germline at one of its ends, possibly a read error. This chain connects TRGV9 to TRGJ1 or TRGJ2. The J gene is not listed in TCRdb, so it was assigned here from a DNA match to germline. This CDR3 has 9 residues. Germline assignment: CDR1 GITISATS and CDR2 ISYDGTV (reference sequence). The CDR3 nucleotides are TGCTCGGCTTTTTATAAGAAACTCTTT. This codes for CSAFYKKLF.

Only a few counts were recorded for this clone. No DNA is shown, since the ends of the CDR3 on it are uncertain; the CDR3 is the one TCRdb lists. For the V gene the call is TRGV11; the J gene has no call. TRGV11 carries the ORF label, with uncertain function. The CDR3 comprises 16 residues, both ends counted. The CDR3 spells CTTVPAGLPTGWFKIF.

This clone came up many times. The chain employs TRGV8 and TRGJ1 or TRGJ2. TCRdb supplies no J gene; here it was assigned by aligning the nucleotide sequence to germline. V trimming: 4 bases; J trimming: 6 bases; junction bases outside the gene matches: 3. This CDR3 is 11 amino acids long. The germline CDR1 and CDR2 sequences are VENAVY and YDSYNSRV. The CDR3 reads CATWEGYKKLF. The CDR3 DNA follows: TGTGCCACCTGGGAGGGTTATAAGAAACTCTTT.

This clone is judged medium-sized. This chain connects TRGV4 to TRGJ1 or TRGJ2. Matching the DNA to germline supplied the J gene, which TCRdb does not give. Per the germline V gene, CDR1 is EGSTGY and CDR2 is YDSYTSSV. The CDR3 consists of 15 residues. J lost 3 bases, V lost 1 base, and 9 bases had no gene match. In DNA form, the CDR3 reads TGTGCCACCTGGGATGGCTCCACGGTTTATTATAAGAAACTCTTT. The encoded protein is CATWDGSTVYYKKLF.

This clone was counted at least ten times. The chain joins TRGV8 to TRGJ1 or TRGJ2. TCRdb is silent on the J gene; assignment here came from matching the DNA to germline. The CDR3 runs 13 residues. The V gene's germline CDR1 is VENAVY and CDR2 YDSYNSRV. With 3 bases clipped from V and 2 bases from J, the junction kept 4 bases outside the gene matches. This CDR3 is CATWDLYYYKKLF. CDR3 sequence (DNA): TGTGCCACCTGGGATTTGTATTATTATAAGAAACTCTTT.

In its sample, this clone is medium-sized. The chain recombines TRGV2 with TRGJ1 or TRGJ2. TCRdb offers no J gene call, so here the DNA was matched to germline to obtain one. After removal of 0 bases from V and 0 bases from J, the junction contained 11 bases not matched to a gene. CDR3 length: 17 amino acids. Germline V gene data show CDR1 as EGSNGY and CDR2 as YDSYNSKV. The CDR3: CATWDGVGTQNYYKKLF. The CDR3, as DNA: TGTGCCACCTGGGACGGGGTGGGCACCCAGAATTATTATAAGAAACTCTTT.

Many counts were recorded for this clone. The genes are TRGV9 and TRGJ1 or TRGJ2. Because TCRdb records no J gene, it was assigned here through a match of the DNA to germline. Germline CDR1 reads GITISATS; CDR2 reads ISYDGTV (reference sequence). The trim removed 5 bases at V and 6 bases at J, leaving 7 bases unmatched. The CDR3 has 12 amino acids. CDR3 bases: TGTGCCTTGTGGGGGCCCCTTTATAAGAAACTCTTT. It encodes CALWGPLYKKLF.

This clone has at least ten counts. This rearrangement joins TRGV2 to TRGJ1 or TRGJ2. Germline matching of the DNA provided the J gene here, since TCRdb leaves it blank. Per the germline V gene, CDR1 is EGSNGY and CDR2 is YDSYNSKV. After removal of 0 bases from V and 9 bases from J, the junction contained 11 bases not matched to a gene. This CDR3 contains 14 residues. The CDR3 region has the DNA TGTGCCACCTGGGACGGGCCAGCGTACAGTAAGAAACTCTTT. Its translation: CATWDGPAYSKKLF.

This clone was counted many times. The rearrangement joins TRGV3 to TRGJ1 or TRGJ2. TCRdb gives no J gene; it was assigned here by matching the DNA to germline. The CDR3 covers 17 residues. After removal of 6 bases from V and 1 base from J, the junction contained 18 bases not matched to a gene. The germline CDR1 and CDR2 sequences are VTNTFY and YDVSTARD (reference sequence). DNA for the CDR3: TGTGCCACCTGGCCCCGAGGATTGGCCTCTAATTATTATAAGAAACTCTTT. Its protein product is CATWPRGLASNYYKKLF.

The chain uses TRGV4 and TRGJP2. The J gene, not given by TCRdb, was assigned here from a germline match of the nucleotide sequence. J lost 2 bases, V lost 6 bases, and 3 bases had no gene match. Germline loops: CDR1 EGSTGY, CDR2 YDSYTSSV. CDR3 length: 13 amino acids. CDR3 nucleotides: TGTGCCACCTGGCGGAGTAGTGATTGGATCAAGACGTTT. Translated: CATWRSSDWIKTF.

The CDR3 here is CATWDVKLF. For the CDR3, the DNA is TGTGCCACCTGGGACGTGAAACTCTTT. The gene calls are TRGV5 and TRGJ1 or TRGJ2. Germline loops: CDR1 VINAFY, CDR2 YDVSNSKD. Trimming at V came to 3 bases and at J to 12 bases, leaving 2 bases not matched to a gene. There are 9 residues in the CDR3.

By share, this clone counts as medium-sized. The DNA is omitted, as the CDR3 cannot be located on it reliably, and the CDR3 follows TCRdb's listing. A V gene of TRGV11 was called, but no J gene was assigned. TRGV11 is reported as an ORF; its role is uncertain. The CDR3 comprises 16 residues, both ends counted. This chain's CDR3 is CTTVPAGLVTGYKKLF.

This clone appeared many times. The V and J genes are TRGV4 and TRGJ1 or TRGJ2. The J gene, not given by TCRdb, was assigned here from a germline match of the nucleotide sequence. Germline V gene lookup returns CDR1 EGSTGY and CDR2 YDSYTSSV. The CDR3 has 13 amino acids. V dropped 6 bases and J dropped 3; count of bases not matched to a gene: 8. The CDR3 spells CATWIPTYYKKLF. The CDR3 DNA reads as TGTGCCACCTGGATCCCAACTTATTATAAGAAACTCTTT.

This clone was seen many times. The chain employs TRGV8 and TRGJ1 or TRGJ2. Here the J gene was assigned by germline matching of the DNA, as TCRdb has none. The V segment lost 0 bases and the J segment 0 bases; nucleotides outside the gene matches: 2. This CDR3 region has 14 residues. CDR1 is VENAVY, CDR2 YDSYNSRV, per germline. In DNA, the CDR3 is TGTGCCACCTGGGATAGGCCGAATTATTATAAGAAACTCTTT. Protein: CATWDRPNYYKKLF.

This clone is termed medium-sized. This sequence joins TRGV8 and TRGJP1. TCRdb does not report a J gene; here it was assigned by matching the DNA to germline references. The CDR3 length is 17 residues. CDR1 and CDR2 (germline): VENAVY, YDSYNSRV. Trimming at V came to 4 bases and at J to 3 bases, leaving 14 bases not matched to a gene. Written as DNA, the CDR3 is TGTGCCACCTGGGAGAGTTGGGAATGTGCCACTGGTTGGTTCAAGATATTT. Amino acids: CATWESWECATGWFKIF.